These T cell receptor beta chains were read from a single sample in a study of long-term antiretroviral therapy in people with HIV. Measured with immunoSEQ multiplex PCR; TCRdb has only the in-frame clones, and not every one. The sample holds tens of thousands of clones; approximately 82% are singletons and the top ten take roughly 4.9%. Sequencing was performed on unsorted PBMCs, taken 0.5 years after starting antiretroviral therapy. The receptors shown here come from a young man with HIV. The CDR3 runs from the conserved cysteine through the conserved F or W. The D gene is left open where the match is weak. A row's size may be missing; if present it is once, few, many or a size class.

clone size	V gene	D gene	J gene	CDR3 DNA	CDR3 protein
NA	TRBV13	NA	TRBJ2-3	TGTGCCAGCAGTTTAGGGGGGGATCGCACAGATACGCAGTATTTT	CASSLGGDRTDTQYF
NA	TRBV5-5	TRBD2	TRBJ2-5	TGTGCCAGCAGCTTTGGGGGGGGGAAAGAGACCCAGTACTTC	CASSFGGGKETQYF
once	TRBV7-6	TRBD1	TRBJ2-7	TGTGCCAGCAGCTTGGACAGGATGAACGAGCAGTACTTC	CASSLDRMNEQYF
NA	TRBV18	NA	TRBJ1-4	TGTGCCAGCTCATACGGGGCCTCAACTAATGAAAAACTGTTTTTT	CASSYGASTNEKLFF
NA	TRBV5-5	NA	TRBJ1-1	TGTGCCAGCAGCCCGAAACAGGATTGGGACACTGAAGCTTTCTTT	CASSPKQDWDTEAFF
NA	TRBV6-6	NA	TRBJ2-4	TGTGCCAGCACCCACACACAACCGGGACATCTAAACATTCAGTACTTC	CASTHTQPGHLNIQYF
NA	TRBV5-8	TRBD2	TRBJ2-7	TGTGCCAGCAGCTCCGGGACTAGCGGACCTCCAGAAAGGTACTTC	CASSSGTSGPPERYF
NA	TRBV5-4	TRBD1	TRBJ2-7	TGTGCCAGCAGTTATGGACAGGGACGCGAGCAGTACTTC	CASSYGQGREQYF
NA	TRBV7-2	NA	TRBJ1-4	TGTGCCAGCAGCTTAGTTGTCGGGACTAATGAAAAACTGTTTTTT	CASSLVVGTNEKLFF
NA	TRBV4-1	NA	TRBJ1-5	TGCGCCAGCAGCCAGGTCGGGGCGACCGGGCAGCCCCAGCATTTT	CASSQVGATGQPQHF
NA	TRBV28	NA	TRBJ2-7	TGTGCCAGCAGTGCCGGGGGGCGGGAGCGAGAGCAGTACTTC	CASSAGGREREQYF
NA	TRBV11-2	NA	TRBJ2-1	TGTGCCAGCAGCGCCCGAGGGTTGGAGCAGTTCTTC	CASSARGLEQFF
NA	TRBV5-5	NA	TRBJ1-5	TGTGCCAGCAGCGACATTCCGGGGTCGCGAGGCCAGCCCCAGCATTTT	CASSDIPGSRGQPQHF
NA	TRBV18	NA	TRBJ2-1	TGTGCCAGCTCACAAACAATCAATGGCGAGGGAGCCCCTCAGGTTGAGCAGTTCTTC	CASSQTINGEGAPQVEQFF
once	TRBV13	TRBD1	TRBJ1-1	TGTGCCAGCAGCTTCGGGACAGGGGGTTTAAACACTGAAGCTTTCTTT	CASSFGTGGLNTEAFF
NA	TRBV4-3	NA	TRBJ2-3	TGCGCCAGCAGCCAAGGGCAGGGGACCACAGATACGCAGTATTTT	CASSQGQGTTDTQYF
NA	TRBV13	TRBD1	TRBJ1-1	TGTGCCAGCAGCTTACAGGGGGCCGCTGAAGCTTTCTTT	CASSLQGAAEAFF
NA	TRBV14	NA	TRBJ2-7	TGTGCCAGCAGCCAAGATCCGCGCGGGGTCTACGAGCAGTACTTC	CASSQDPRGVYEQYF
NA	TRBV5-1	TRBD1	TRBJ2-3	TGCGCCAGCAGCGGTATGACAGGGTATGGGGATACGCAGTATTTT	CASSGMTGYGDTQYF
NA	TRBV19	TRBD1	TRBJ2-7	TGTGCCAGTAGTATCGGGACAGGGCCCTACGAGCAGTACTTC	CASSIGTGPYEQYF
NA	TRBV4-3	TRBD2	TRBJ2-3	TGCGCCAGCAGCCCCCCGGCGCGAGGACTAGCGGGGGCAGATACGCAGTATTTT	CASSPPARGLAGADTQYF
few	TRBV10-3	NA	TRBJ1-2	TGTGCCATCAGCCTGGACGGGAACTATGGCTACACCTTC	CAISLDGNYGYTF
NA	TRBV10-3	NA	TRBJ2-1	TGTGCCATCAGTGGGTCCTTCGTTGGGAGCCCGCGTGGCGATGAGCAGTTCTTC	CAISGSFVGSPRGDEQFF
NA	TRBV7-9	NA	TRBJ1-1	TGTGCCAGCAGCCCGGACTACACTGAAGCTTTCTTT	CASSPDYTEAFF
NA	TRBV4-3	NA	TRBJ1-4	TGCGCCAGCAGCCAAGAAGCGACAGGAAATGAAAAACTGTTTTTT	CASSQEATGNEKLFF
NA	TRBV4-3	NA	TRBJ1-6	TGCGCCAGCAGCCAAGATCGTATAACAGCGTCTAATTCACCCCTCCACTTT	CASSQDRITASNSPLHF
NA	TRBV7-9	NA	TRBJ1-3	TGTGCCAGCAGTCGTCAGTCACCCTCTGGAAACACCATATATTTT	CASSRQSPSGNTIYF
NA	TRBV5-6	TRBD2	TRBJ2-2	TGTGCCAGCAGCTTACCGGGACTAAACACCGGGGAGCTGTTTTTT	CASSLPGLNTGELFF
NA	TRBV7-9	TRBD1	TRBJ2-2	TGTGCCAGCAAAGGGACAGGGGGCACCACCGGGGAGCTGTTTTTT	CASKGTGGTTGELFF
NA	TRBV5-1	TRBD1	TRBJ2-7	TGCGCCAGCTCTACCCAGACAGGGGACTACGAGCAGTACTTC	CASSTQTGDYEQYF
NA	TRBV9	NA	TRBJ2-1	TGTGCCAGCAGCGTAGAACCCGATCACAATGAGCAGTTCTTC	CASSVEPDHNEQFF
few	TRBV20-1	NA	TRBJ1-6	TGCAGTGCTGCAGAGAATTCACCCCTCCACTTT	CSAAENSPLHF
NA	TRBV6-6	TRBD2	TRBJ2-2	TGTGCCAGCAGTAAAACTAGCGGGAGGGGAACCGGGGAGCTGTTTTTT	CASSKTSGRGTGELFF
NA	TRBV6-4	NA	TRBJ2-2	TGTGCCAGCAGATCGGCGAACACCGGGGAGCTGTTTTTT	CASRSANTGELFF
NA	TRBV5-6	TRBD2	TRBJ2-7	TGTGCCAGCAGCTTGCGACCGGGGGGGAACTACGAGCAGTACTTC	CASSLRPGGNYEQYF
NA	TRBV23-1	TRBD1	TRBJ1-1	TGCGCCAGCAGTCACTCAGAACAGGGGTTTGACACTGAAGCTTTCTTT	CASSHSEQGFDTEAFF
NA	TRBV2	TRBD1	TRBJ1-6	TGTGCCAGCAGCCGGACAGGCCCCAATTCACCCCTCCACTTT	CASSRTGPNSPLHF
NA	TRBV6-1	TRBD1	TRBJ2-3	TGTGCCAGCAGATTGACAGGGCCCACAGATACGCAGTATTTT	CASRLTGPTDTQYF
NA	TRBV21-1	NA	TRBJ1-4	TGTGCCAGCAGGGACAGGGGACCAACTAATGAAAAACTGTTTTTT	CASRDRGPTNEKLFF
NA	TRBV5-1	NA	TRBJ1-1	TGCGCCAGCAGCATATCAGGGGTACTGGGCACTGAAGCTTTCTTT	CASSISGVLGTEAFF
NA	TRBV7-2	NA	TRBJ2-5	TGTGCCAGCAGCCCCGCGGAGACCCAGTACTTC	CASSPAETQYF
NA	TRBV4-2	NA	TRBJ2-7	TGTGCCAGCAGCCAACGAGGCAACTACGAGCAGTACTTC	CASSQRGNYEQYF
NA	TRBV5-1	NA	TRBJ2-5	TGCGCCAGCAGAAAGCCGGGGGTCCAAGAGACCCAGTACTTC	CASRKPGVQETQYF
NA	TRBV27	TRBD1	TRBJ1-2	TGTGCCAGCAGTTCCACCCGGGACAGGGGGGCGAAGAACTATGGCTACACCTTC	CASSSTRDRGAKNYGYTF
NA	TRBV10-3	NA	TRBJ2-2	TGTGCCGCGAGGGGACTCACCACCGGGGAGCTGTTTTTT	CAARGLTTGELFF
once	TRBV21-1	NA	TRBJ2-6	TGTGCCAGCAGCCGTTACTTAGCTGGGGCCAACGTCCTGACTTTC	CASSRYLAGANVLTF
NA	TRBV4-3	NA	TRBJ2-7	TGCGCCAGCAGCCAAGATGACGGCGGGGTCTACGAGCAGTACTTC	CASSQDDGGVYEQYF
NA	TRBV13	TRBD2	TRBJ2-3	TGTGCCAGCAGCACCAGGACTAGCGGGACGACAGATACGCAGTATTTT	CASSTRTSGTTDTQYF
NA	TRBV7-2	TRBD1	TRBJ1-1	TGTGCCAGCAGCACCCGGACAGGGTTCACTGAAGCTTTCTTT	CASSTRTGFTEAFF
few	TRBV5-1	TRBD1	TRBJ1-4	TGCGCCAGCAGCACCGAAAGACAGGGAGATCTAACTAATGAAAAACTGTTTTTT	CASSTERQGDLTNEKLFF
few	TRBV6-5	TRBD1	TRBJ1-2	TGTGCCAGCAGTACGCCAGGGACAGGAAATGGCTACACCTTC	CASSTPGTGNGYTF
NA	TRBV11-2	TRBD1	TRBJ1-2	TGTGCCAGCAGCTTAACAGGGGAGGGTGGCTACACCTTC	CASSLTGEGGYTF
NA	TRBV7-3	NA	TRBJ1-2	TGTGCCAGCAGCGCCGGGACACCTTATGGCTACACCTTC	CASSAGTPYGYTF
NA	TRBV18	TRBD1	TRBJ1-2	TGTGCCAGCTCACCAAGAGGACAGGGCGACTATGGCTACACCTTC	CASSPRGQGDYGYTF